Listed here are 32 T cell receptor beta chains from one sample, sequenced in a study of graft-versus-host responses after intestinal transplantation. Their recognized antigens are unknown. The protocol was immunoSEQ multiplex PCR, while the TCRdb copy is restricted to in-frame clones and leaves out a portion. Counted here are about 85,000 clones, approximately 90% occurring once; the ten biggest clones make up 7.6%. Sequenced material: unstimulated CD8+ T cells sorted from spleen or lymph node cells, taken before transplant. These receptors all come from a human donor who was the organ donor for an intestinal transplant.

The rearrangement links TRBV4-3 to TRBJ1-1; D gene unclear. The germline gives CDR1 LGHNA, CDR2 YSLEER. V lost 4 bases and J 1 base, leaving 7 bases between the germline ends. CDR3 length: 13 residues. The CDR3 reads CASSPRANTEAFF. As DNA, the CDR3 is TGCGCCAGCAGCCCCCGGGCGAACACTGAAGCTTTCTTT.

This clone was observed a handful of times. The CDR3 bases are TGTGCCAGTAGTATATGGAATGAGCAGTTCTTC. Amino acids: CASSIWNEQFF. The chain carries TRBV19 and TRBJ2-1; no clear D gene. Per germline, CDR1 LNHDA and CDR2 SQIVND (reference sequence). Between the trimmed V and J ends, which lost 2 bases and 7 bases, there was a span of 3 bases. This CDR3 is built from 11 residues.

CDR3 residues: CASSPMVGEGTDTQYF. Written as DNA, the CDR3 is TGCGCCAGCAGCCCGATGGTCGGAGAGGGTACAGATACGCAGTATTTT. V gene TRBV4-1 combines with J gene TRBJ2-3; D perhaps matches TRBD2 (5 bases). The V gene's germline CDR1 is MGHRA and CDR2 YSYEKL. V was pared by 4 bases and J by 3 bases, with 17 bases between. There are 16 residues in the CDR3.

The rearrangement links TRBV6-1 to TRBJ2-2; D gene ambiguous. Germline V gene lookup returns CDR1 MNHNS and CDR2 SASEGT. The CDR3 is 14 residues long. The V end lost 7 bases, the J end lost 0 bases, and 9 bases lay between the germline ends. The CDR3 DNA reads TGTGCCAGCACCAGACACCCGAACACCGGGGAGCTGTTTTTT. Translated, it gives CASTRHPNTGELFF.

The J gene is TRBJ1-2, the V gene TRBV27; D unresolved. Trimming took off 5 bases at V and 2 bases at J, with 15 bases between the two ends. Germline loops: CDR1 MNHEY, CDR2 SMNVEV (reference sequence). The CDR3 totals 15 residues. CDR3 sequence reads: CASSLTSVRNYGYTF. CDR3 nucleotide sequence: TGTGCCAGCAGTCTCACTTCAGTCCGGAACTATGGCTACACCTTC.

V usage is TRBV19 and J usage is TRBJ1-1; no reliable D call. The CDR3 spans 11 residues. Trimming took 6 bases from V and 1 from J, leaving 3 bases between them. Germline CDR1 reads LNHDA; CDR2 reads SQIVND (reference sequence). Written as DNA, the CDR3 is TGTGCCAGTAGGGAGAACACTGAAGCTTTCTTT. Translation gives CASRENTEAFF. Filled out from reference TRBV19 and TRBJ1-1, the complete variable domain reads DGGITQSPKYLFRKEGQNVTLSCEQNLNHDAMYWYRQDPGQGLRLIYYSQIVNDFQKGDIAEGYSVSREKKESFPLTVTSAQKNPTAFYLCASRENTEAFFGQGTRLTVV.

This chain uses TRBV7-8 with TRBJ1-4; 8 bases match TRBD1. Germline loops: CDR1 SGHVS, CDR2 FQNEAQ. J lost 1 base, V lost 5 bases, and 12 bases had no gene match. This CDR3 has 18 residues. CDR3 in DNA: TGTGCCAGCAGCAATAGGACAGGGAGATTAAGAACTAATGAAAAACTGTTTTTT. It yields the protein CASSNRTGRLRTNEKLFF.

This chain joins TRBV6-6 and TRBJ2-5; 9 bases fit TRBD1. The DNA end favors TRBJ2-7, so the J call may be wrong. The germline V gene has CDR1 MNHNY and CDR2 SVGAGI (reference sequence). The CDR3 is 15 amino acids. CDR3 amino acids: CASSCRDRDSYEQYF. CDR3 in DNA: TGTGCCAGCAGTTGCCGGGACAGGGACTCCTACGAGCAGTACTTC.

V and J are TRBV7-9 and TRBJ1-3; possibly TRBD1 for D (5 bases). The CDR3 sequence is 15 residues long. The V gene lost 5 bases and the J gene lost 0 bases, with 11 bases spanning the gap. The V gene's germline CDR1 is SEHNR and CDR2 FQNEAQ (reference sequence). In DNA form, the CDR3 reads TGTGCCAGCAGCGGAGGGACCTACTCTGGAAACACCATATATTTT. Translating gives CASSGGTYSGNTIYF.

The chain recombines TRBV5-1 with TRBJ1-1; D is perhaps TRBD1 (6 bases). Trimming shortened V by 3 bases and J by 4 bases, and 19 bases separated the two germline ends. The CDR3 sequence is 16 residues long. The germline CDR1 and CDR2 sequences are SGHRS and YFSETQ. The CDR3 region has the DNA TGCGCCAGCAGCTCCGCCAGGGGAAGCCCCCTCACTGAAGCTTTCTTT. It encodes CASSSARGSPLTEAFF.

The rearrangement joins TRBV9 to TRBJ1-1; 7 bases agree with TRBD1. CDR3 length: 14 amino acids. Germline lookup yields CDR1 SGDLS and CDR2 YYNGEE. With 4 bases clipped from V and 0 bases from J, the junction kept 3 bases outside the gene matches. The CDR3 DNA reads as TGTGCCAGCAGCCCGACAGGGATGAACACTGAAGCTTTCTTT. The encoded protein is CASSPTGMNTEAFF.

The CDR3 sequence is CASTKPWAGFQSGYNEQFF. The CDR3 nucleotides read TGTGCCAGCACTAAACCTTGGGCAGGGTTTCAGTCTGGCTACAATGAGCAGTTCTTC. This chain links TRBV28 with TRBJ2-1; possible D gene TRBD1, 5 bases. CDR1 and CDR2 (germline): MDHEN, SYDVKM. The CDR3 consists of 19 residues. V was clipped by 7 bases and J by 3 bases, with 28 bases between them.

The rearrangement uses TRBV6-1 and TRBJ2-7; weak D call: TRBD1 (6 bases). The V gene lost 3 bases and the J gene lost 5 bases, with 11 bases spanning the gap. CDR1 and CDR2 from the germline V gene are MNHNS and SASEGT. CDR3 size: 13 residues. The CDR3 is CASSELRGNEQYF. DNA for the CDR3: TGTGCCAGCAGTGAGCTGAGGGGGAACGAGCAGTACTTC.

V usage is TRBV5-4 and J usage is TRBJ2-5, with D perhaps TRBD2 (7 bases). Between the trimmed V and J ends, which lost 0 bases and 1 base, there was a span of 22 bases. This CDR3 is built from 19 residues. In germline, CDR1 is SGHNT, CDR2 YYREEE (reference sequence). CDR3: CASSLGWGAGGPIQETQYF. CDR3 bases: TGTGCCAGCAGCTTGGGCTGGGGGGCCGGGGGGCCCATCCAAGAGACCCAGTACTTC.

The chain joins TRBV9 to TRBJ2-3, with D maybe TRBD2 (6 bases). The V gene lost 7 bases and the J gene lost 5 bases, with 14 bases spanning the gap. Germline CDR1 is SGDLS and CDR2 is YYNGEE. CDR3 length equals 13 residues. The CDR3 DNA follows: TGTGCCAGCCTCCGGGAGCTAGGAGATACGCAGTATTTT. This gives the protein CASLRELGDTQYF.

The chain has TRBV5-5 and TRBJ1-2, with D hard to call. The CDR3 extends over 11 amino acids. Germline V gives CDR1 SGHKS, CDR2 YYEKEE (reference sequence). V lost 4 bases and J 8 bases, leaving 9 bases between the germline ends. The CDR3 DNA reads as TGTGCCAGCAGCGCCCTGAGGGGCTACACCTTC. Protein: CASSALRGYTF.

The chain joins TRBV9 to TRBJ1-3, with a possible D match to TRBD1 (5 bases). Germline V gene data show CDR1 as SGDLS and CDR2 as YYNGEE. V shed 0 bases and J shed 0 bases, with 16 bases lying between them. The length of the CDR3 is 18 residues. Here the CDR3 DNA reads TGTGCCAGCAGCGTAGGCGGAGGGGAAAGACTCTCTGGAAACACCATATATTTT. The encoded protein is CASSVGGGERLSGNTIYF.

The rearrangement links TRBV13 to TRBJ1-2, with 8 nucleotides matching TRBD1. CDR3 size: 14 residues. J gave up 3 bases and V 5 bases, and 5 bases lay outside the gene matches. The V gene's germline CDR1 is PRHDT and CDR2 FYEKMQ (reference sequence). The CDR3, as DNA: TGTGCCAGCAGCACCCAGGACAGGGACTATGGCTACACCTTC. This encodes CASSTQDRDYGYTF.

The rearrangement uses TRBV2 and TRBJ1-6; D call uncertain. The ends were cut back, 9 bases at V and 6 bases at J, with 12 bases in the middle. The CDR3 extends over 13 amino acids. CDR1 and CDR2 from the germline V gene are SNHLY and FYNNEI. The CDR3 region has the DNA TGTGCCAGTACACGGACCATTAATTCACCCCTCCACTTT. It codes for CASTRTINSPLHF.

The CDR3 loop reads CASSLVGLGDRVHEQYF. The DNA of the CDR3 is TGTGCCAGCAGCTTAGTAGGTCTCGGGGACAGGGTCCACGAGCAGTACTTC. The chain recombines TRBV7-9 with TRBJ2-7; 9 positions match TRBD1. From germline, CDR1 is SEHNR and CDR2 FQNEAQ (reference sequence). CDR3 length: 17 amino acids. Trimming took 1 base from V and 5 from J; bases not matched to a gene: 12. Full variable domain (outside the CDR3, taken from reference TRBV7-9 and TRBJ2-7): DTGVSQNPRHKITKRGQNVTFRCDPISEHNRLYWYRQTLGQGPEFLTYFQNEAQLEKSRLLSDRFSAERPKGSFSTLEIQRTEQGDSAMYLCASSLVGLGDRVHEQYFGPGTRLTVT.

The V call is TRBV11-2, the J call TRBJ2-7, with D maybe TRBD1 (6 bases). Germline CDR1 reads SGHAT; CDR2 reads FQNNGV. Trimming cost V 5 bases and J 3 bases, with 20 bases left between them. This CDR3 is 16 amino acids long. The DNA of the CDR3 is TGTGCCAGCAGCCCGCCCCCCGACAGGAGATACTACGAGCAGTACTTC. Protein sequence: CASSPPPDRRYYEQYF.

V and J are TRBV19 and TRBJ1-2, with D unresolved. Trimming took off 7 bases at V and 4 bases at J, with 13 bases between the two ends. The length of the CDR3 is 13 residues. Germline V gives CDR1 LNHDA, CDR2 SQIVND (reference sequence). The CDR3 region is CASMQAGPYGYTF. DNA for the CDR3: TGTGCCAGTATGCAGGCAGGCCCCTATGGCTACACCTTC.

The J gene is TRBJ2-1, the V gene TRBV6-1; D uncertain. CDR1 and CDR2 from the germline V gene are MNHNS and SASEGT. The CDR3 covers 15 residues. Trimming took off 7 bases at V and 9 bases at J, with 22 bases between the two ends. The CDR3 region is CASIRPIGGRGEQFF. CDR3 sequence (DNA): TGTGCCAGCATCCGCCCCATAGGTGGCCGCGGTGAGCAGTTCTTC.

The chain carries TRBV13 and TRBJ2-7; 7 bases fit TRBD1. Germline assignment: CDR1 PRHDT and CDR2 FYEKMQ (reference sequence). The V and J ends lost 5 bases and 0 bases, in that order; junction bases with no gene match: 19. This CDR3 has 19 residues. CDR3 residues: CASSIEGAPRSDDSYEQYF. In DNA form, the CDR3 reads TGTGCCAGCAGCATAGAGGGGGCCCCCCGCTCGGACGACTCCTACGAGCAGTACTTC. Based on the CDR3 plus reference TRBV13 and TRBJ2-7, the full variable domain is AAGVIQSPRHLIKEKRETATLKCYPIPRHDTVYWYQQGPGQDPQFLISFYEKMQSDKGSIPDRFSAQQFSDYHSELNMSSLELGDSALYFCASSIEGAPRSDDSYEQYFGPGTRLTVT.

The V gene is TRBV29-1, the J gene TRBJ2-1; no definite D call. Germline CDR1 SQVTM, CDR2 ANQGSEA. V lost 7 bases to trimming and J lost 6 bases, with 16 bases between them. The CDR3 loop spans 13 amino acids. This chain's CDR3 is CSAGPVGINEQFF. In DNA, the CDR3 is TGCAGCGCCGGACCCGTAGGGATCAATGAGCAGTTCTTC.

This sequence joins TRBV4-2 and TRBJ2-5, with D possibly being TRBD1 or TRBD2 (5 bases each). The CDR3 covers 12 residues. V lost 0 bases and J lost 7, with 6 bases in between. Germline CDR1 LGHNA, CDR2 YNFKEQ. CDR3 in amino acids: CASSQDGGTQYF. The CDR3 coding sequence is TGTGCCAGCAGCCAAGATGGGGGGACCCAGTACTTC.

The rearrangement uses TRBV6-6 and TRBJ2-1, with 13 nucleotides matching TRBD2. The trim removed 5 bases at V and 6 bases at J, leaving 7 bases unmatched. The CDR3 runs 16 residues. The germline CDR1 and CDR2 sequences are MNHNY and SVGAGI (reference sequence). Here the CDR3 reads CASSAGLAGAGNEQFF. DNA of the CDR3: TGTGCCAGCAGTGCCGGACTAGCGGGGGCCGGCAATGAGCAGTTCTTC.

The chain joins TRBV2 to TRBJ2-1; the D is unclear. Germline assignment: CDR1 SNHLY and CDR2 FYNNEI. This CDR3 comprises 12 residues. Trimming removed 5 bases at V and 9 bases at J, with 11 bases between. CDR3 in amino acids: CASSQRSTEQFF. The CDR3 bases are TGTGCCAGCAGTCAAAGGAGTACTGAGCAGTTCTTC.

The chain recombines TRBV4-1 with TRBJ1-4; 12 bases map to TRBD1. This CDR3 has 17 residues. Germline CDR1 and CDR2: MGHRA and YSYEKL. V trimming: 2 bases; J trimming: 8 bases; junction bases outside the gene matches: 9. CDR3 nucleotides: TGCGCCAGCAGCCAACAAGGGACAGGGGGCAAGAGGGAAAAACTGTTTTTT. This gives the protein CASSQQGTGGKREKLFF.

V is TRBV28 and J is TRBJ2-1; tentatively, D is TRBD1 (6 bases). CDR3 length: 13 residues. The germline gives CDR1 MDHEN, CDR2 SYDVKM. V was clipped by 4 bases and J by 6 bases, with 10 bases between them. The CDR3 is CASSYQGRNEQFF. Written as DNA, the CDR3 is TGTGCCAGCAGTTATCAGGGGCGCAATGAGCAGTTCTTC.

This rearrangement joins TRBV7-9 to TRBJ2-1, with D unclear. V lost 6 bases and J lost 0, with 12 bases in between. The germline gives CDR1 SEHNR, CDR2 FQNEAQ (reference sequence). The CDR3 extends over 15 amino acids. The chain's CDR3 is CASSPRHSSYNEQFF. As DNA, the CDR3 is TGTGCCAGCAGTCCGCGTCATAGCTCCTACAATGAGCAGTTCTTC.

The chain employs TRBV6-1 and TRBJ2-5, with D possibly being TRBD2 (5 bases). V lost 3 bases and J 1 base, leaving 9 bases between the germline ends. Germline CDR1 reads MNHNS; CDR2 reads SASEGT. This CDR3 has 14 residues. The CDR3 reads CASSDFRGQETQYF. The CDR3 DNA follows: TGTGCCAGCAGTGATTTTCGGGGCCAAGAGACCCAGTACTTC.